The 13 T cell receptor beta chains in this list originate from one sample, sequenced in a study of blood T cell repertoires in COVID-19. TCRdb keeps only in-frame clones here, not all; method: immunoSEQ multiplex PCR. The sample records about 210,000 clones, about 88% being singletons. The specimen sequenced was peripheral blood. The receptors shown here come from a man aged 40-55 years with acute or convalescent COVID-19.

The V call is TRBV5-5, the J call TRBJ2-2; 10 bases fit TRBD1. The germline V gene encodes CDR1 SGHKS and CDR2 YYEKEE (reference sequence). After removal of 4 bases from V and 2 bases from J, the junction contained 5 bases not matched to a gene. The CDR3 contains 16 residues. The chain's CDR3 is CASSTGQGENTGELFF. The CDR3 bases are TGTGCCAGCAGCACAGGACAGGGGGAAAACACCGGGGAGCTGTTTTTT.

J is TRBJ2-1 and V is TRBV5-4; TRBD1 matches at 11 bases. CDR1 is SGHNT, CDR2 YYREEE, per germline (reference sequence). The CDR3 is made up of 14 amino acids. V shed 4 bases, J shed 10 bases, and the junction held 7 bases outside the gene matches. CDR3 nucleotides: TGTGCCAGCAGCCCGGACAGGGGGCGGTGGGAGCAGTTCTTC. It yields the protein CASSPDRGRWEQFF.

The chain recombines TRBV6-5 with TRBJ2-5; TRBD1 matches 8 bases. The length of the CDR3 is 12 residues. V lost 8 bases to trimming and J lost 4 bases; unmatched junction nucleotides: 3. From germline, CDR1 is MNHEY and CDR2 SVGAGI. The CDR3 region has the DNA TGTGCCAGCGGGGACAGGCGAGAGACCCAGTACTTC. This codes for CASGDRRETQYF.

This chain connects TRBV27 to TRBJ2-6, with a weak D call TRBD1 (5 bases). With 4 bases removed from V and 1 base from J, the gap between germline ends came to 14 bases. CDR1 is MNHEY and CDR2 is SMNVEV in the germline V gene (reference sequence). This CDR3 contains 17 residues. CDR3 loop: CASSSWGRSSGANVLTF. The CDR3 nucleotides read TGTGCCAGCAGTTCATGGGGCAGAAGTTCTGGGGCCAACGTCCTGACTTTC.

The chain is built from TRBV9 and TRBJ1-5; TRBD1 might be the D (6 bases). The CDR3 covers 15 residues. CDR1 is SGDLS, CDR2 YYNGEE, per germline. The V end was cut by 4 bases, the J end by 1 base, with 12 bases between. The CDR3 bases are TGTGCCAGCAGCCTACAGGGACAAAGCAATCAGCCCCAGCATTTT. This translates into CASSLQGQSNQPQHF. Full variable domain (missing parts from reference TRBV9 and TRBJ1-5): DSGVTQTPKHLITATGQRVTLRCSPRSGDLSVYWYQQSLDQGLQFLIQYYNGEERAKGNILERFSAQQFPDLHSELNLSSLELGDSALYFCASSLQGQSNQPQHFGDGTRLSIL.

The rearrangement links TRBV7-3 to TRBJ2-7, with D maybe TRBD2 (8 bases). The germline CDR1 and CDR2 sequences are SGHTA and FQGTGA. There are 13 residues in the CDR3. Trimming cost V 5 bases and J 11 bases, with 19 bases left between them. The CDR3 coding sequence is TGTGCCAGCAGCGCCGGGAGGGGGGACAGAGAGTACTTC. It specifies CASSAGRGDREYF.

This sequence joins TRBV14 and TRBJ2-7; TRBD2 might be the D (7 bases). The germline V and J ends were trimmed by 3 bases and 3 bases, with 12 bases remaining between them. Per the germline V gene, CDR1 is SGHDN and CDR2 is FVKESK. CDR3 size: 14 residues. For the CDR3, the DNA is TGTGCCAGCAGCCAGCGGGGGCATTACTACGAGCAGTACTTC. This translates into CASSQRGHYYEQYF.

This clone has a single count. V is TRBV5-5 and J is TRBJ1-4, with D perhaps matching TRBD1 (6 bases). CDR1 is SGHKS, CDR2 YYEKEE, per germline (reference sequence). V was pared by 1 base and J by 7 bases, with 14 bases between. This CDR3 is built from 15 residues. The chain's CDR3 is CASSLSWGRIEKLFF. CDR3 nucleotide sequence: TGTGCCAGCAGCTTGTCATGGGGGCGGATTGAAAAACTGTTTTTT.

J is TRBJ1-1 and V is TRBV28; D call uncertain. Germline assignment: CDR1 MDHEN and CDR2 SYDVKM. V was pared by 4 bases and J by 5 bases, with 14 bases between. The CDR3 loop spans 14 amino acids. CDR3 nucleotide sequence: TGTGCCAGCAGTTCGGGGATTGGGAGGACTGAAGCTTTCTTT. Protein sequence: CASSSGIGRTEAFF.

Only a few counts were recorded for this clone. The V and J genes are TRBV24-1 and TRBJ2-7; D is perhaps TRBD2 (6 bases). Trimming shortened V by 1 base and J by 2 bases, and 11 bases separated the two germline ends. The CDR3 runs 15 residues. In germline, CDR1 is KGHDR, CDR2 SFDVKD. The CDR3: CATSDFAAGPYEQYF. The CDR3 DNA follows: TGTGCCACCAGTGATTTCGCGGCGGGACCCTACGAGCAGTACTTC.

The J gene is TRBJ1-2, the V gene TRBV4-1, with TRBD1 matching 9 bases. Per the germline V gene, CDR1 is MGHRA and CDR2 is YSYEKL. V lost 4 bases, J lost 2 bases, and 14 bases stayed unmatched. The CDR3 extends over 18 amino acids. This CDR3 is CASSRLQGARRGNYGYTF. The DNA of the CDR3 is TGCGCCAGCAGCCGGTTACAGGGGGCGCGGAGGGGGAACTATGGCTACACCTTC.

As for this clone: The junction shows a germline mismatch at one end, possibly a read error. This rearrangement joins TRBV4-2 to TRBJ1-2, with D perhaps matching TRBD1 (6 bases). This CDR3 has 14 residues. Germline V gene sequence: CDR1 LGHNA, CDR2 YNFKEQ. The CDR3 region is CASNQGDNYYGYTF. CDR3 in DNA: TGTGCCAGCAACCAAGGGGACAACTACTATGGCTACACCTTC.

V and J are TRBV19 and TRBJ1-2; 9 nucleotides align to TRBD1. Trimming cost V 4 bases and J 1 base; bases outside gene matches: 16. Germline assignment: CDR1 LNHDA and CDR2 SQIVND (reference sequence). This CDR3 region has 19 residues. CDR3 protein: CASSKRSTGTGTFNYGYTF. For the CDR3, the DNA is TGTGCCAGTAGTAAACGATCAACCGGGACAGGGACATTTAACTATGGCTACACCTTC.